The 22 T cell receptor beta chains below all came from one sample that was sequenced in a study of beta chain features in type 1 diabetes. The sequenced template was cDNA made from the entire isolated RNA. TCRdb's copy holds only in-frame clones and misses some; the assay was immunoSEQ multiplex PCR. In the table there are nearly 250,000 clones, 13% to 15% of which are singletons. The sample was naive CD4+ T cells from blood. The receptor source for this set is a woman aged 40-49 years in good health.

J is TRBJ2-2 and V is TRBV5-1, with 10 nucleotides matching TRBD2. Germline lookup yields CDR1 SGHRS and CDR2 YFSETQ. This CDR3 contains 18 residues. J was trimmed by 2 bases and V by 2 bases; bases with no gene match: 9. This chain's CDR3 is CASSFFASGGLNTGELFF. CDR3 coding DNA: TGCGCCAGCAGCTTTTTCGCTAGCGGGGGCCTTAACACCGGGGAGCTGTTTTTT.

This clone came up a few times. The V and J genes are TRBV19 and TRBJ2-2, with D possibly being TRBD1 (6 bases). The CDR3 has 18 residues. Germline CDR1 and CDR2: LNHDA and SQIVND (reference sequence). Trimming removed 2 bases from V and 5 bases from J, with 21 bases in between. The CDR3 here is CASSILGGRDTSTGELFF. In nucleotides, the CDR3 is TGTGCCAGTAGTATACTAGGGGGACGGGACACCTCGACCGGGGAGCTGTTTTTT.

The gene calls are TRBV11-1 and TRBJ1-1; D uncertain. Germline V gene data show CDR1 as SGHAT and CDR2 as FQDESV (reference sequence). The CDR3 contains 12 residues. Trimming cost V 4 bases and J 5 bases, with 8 bases left between them. Written as DNA, the CDR3 is TGTGCCAGCAGCTCCCCCGGGACTGAAGCTTTCTTT. Its protein product is CASSSPGTEAFF. Complete variable domain (other parts from reference TRBV11-1 and TRBJ1-1): EAEVAQSPRYKITEKSQAVAFWCDPISGHATLYWYRQILGQGPELLVQFQDESVVDDSQLPKDRFSAERLKGVDSTLKIQPAELGDSAMYLCASSSPGTEAFFGQGTRLTVV.

V and J are TRBV6-5 and TRBJ2-7; no reliable D call. V was shortened by 6 bases and J by 2 bases, with 11 bases between the two germline ends. The CDR3 has 13 residues. Germline assignment: CDR1 MNHEY and CDR2 SVGAGI. CDR3 residues: CASSPAAPYEQYF. CDR3 in DNA: TGTGCCAGCAGCCCGGCGGCCCCCTACGAGCAGTACTTC.

The table lists this clone with a few counts. The J gene is TRBJ2-1, the V gene TRBV6-5, with D perhaps TRBD1 (5 bases). Trimming took 0 bases from V and 6 from J, leaving 12 bases between them. CDR1 and CDR2 (germline): MNHEY, SVGAGI. The CDR3 sequence is 15 residues long. CDR3 in amino acids: CASSYSIQDTNEQFF. The CDR3 DNA reads as TGTGCCAGCAGTTACTCTATTCAGGACACCAATGAGCAGTTCTTC.

The rearrangement joins TRBV9 to TRBJ1-1, with a weak D call TRBD1 (5 bases). Deletions cut 2 bases from V and 4 bases from J, with 12 bases between. CDR1 and CDR2 from the germline V gene are SGDLS and YYNGEE. The CDR3 length is 14 residues. The CDR3 spells CASSVRVDATEAFF. The CDR3 region has the DNA TGTGCCAGCAGCGTCAGGGTTGATGCCACTGAAGCTTTCTTT.

The CDR3 sequence is CASSRSPYEQYF. CDR3 in DNA: TGTGCCAGCAGTCGAAGCCCCTACGAGCAGTACTTC. This chain uses TRBV13 with TRBJ2-5, with D hard to call. The assigned J gene may be wrong: the sequence end matches TRBJ2-7 better. Germline V lookup: CDR1 PRHDT, CDR2 FYEKMQ (reference sequence). This CDR3 is 12 amino acids long.

The chain couples TRBV7-2 to TRBJ1-2; D is ambiguous. CDR3 length equals 16 residues. CDR1 and CDR2 from the germline V gene are SGHTA and FQGNSA. The V end lost 1 base, the J end lost 4 bases, and 16 bases lay between the germline ends. The CDR3 sequence is CASSLGPEPSGYGYTF. The CDR3 DNA follows: TGTGCCAGCAGCTTAGGTCCGGAACCCTCAGGCTATGGCTACACCTTC.

This clone was counted between two and nine times. This rearrangement joins TRBV6-1 to TRBJ2-7, with 7 bases aligning to TRBD2. Germline CDR1 and CDR2: MNHNS and SASEGT. This CDR3 comprises 16 residues. The trim removed 2 bases at V and 7 bases at J, leaving 14 bases unmatched. The CDR3 DNA is TGTGCCAGCAGTGAAAGGCGAGGACCCGGCGGGGGAGAGCAGTACTTC. It encodes CASSERRGPGGGEQYF.

V and J are TRBV5-4 and TRBJ1-4; 9 bases are shared with TRBD1. Germline V gene sequence: CDR1 SGHNT, CDR2 YYREEE (reference sequence). This CDR3 contains 15 residues. V gave up 3 bases and J gave up 8 bases; unmatched junction bases: 8. As DNA, the CDR3 is TGTGCCAGCAGCTGGGGACAGGGCCGTGAGGAAAAACTGTTTTTT. This codes for CASSWGQGREEKLFF.

This clone has just a few counts. V usage is TRBV5-1 and J usage is TRBJ1-1; a weak D match, TRBD1 (6 bases). This CDR3 is 14 amino acids long. V gave up 0 bases and J gave up 6 bases, with 12 bases separating them. Germline V lookup: CDR1 SGHRS, CDR2 YFSETQ. CDR3 amino acids: CASSLAGAVPEAFF. CDR3 DNA sequence: TGCGCCAGCAGCTTGGCAGGGGCTGTCCCTGAAGCTTTCTTT.

This clone was detected only a few times. The V and J genes are TRBV7-2 and TRBJ2-1, with TRBD2 matching 8 bases. The ends lost 7 bases at V and 7 bases at J; junction bases unmatched: 9. Germline V lookup: CDR1 SGHTA, CDR2 FQGNSA. CDR3 length equals 14 residues. DNA of the CDR3: TGTGCCAGCACCCTTAGCGGGGAGATTAATGAGCAGTTCTTC. Amino acid sequence: CASTLSGEINEQFF.

In its sample, this clone was seen a few times. The CDR3 DNA reads as TGTGCCAGTAGTTTAGGGGCTGATTCCTTCCTAGGCTACACCTTC. Translation: CASSLGADSFLGYTF. The chain is built from TRBV19 and TRBJ1-2; D may be TRBD1 (5 bases). V lost 5 bases to trimming and J lost 8 bases, with 21 bases between them. Germline lookup yields CDR1 LNHDA and CDR2 SQIVND (reference sequence). The CDR3 consists of 15 residues.

In this sample, this clone turned up a few times. This chain links TRBV13 with TRBJ1-6; D is undetermined. The ends were cut back, 2 bases at V and 4 bases at J, with 9 bases in the middle. Germline CDR1 is PRHDT and CDR2 is FYEKMQ (reference sequence). This CDR3 has 15 residues. CDR3 loop: CASSLRGVYNSPLHF. The CDR3 nucleotides are TGTGCCAGCAGCTTACGGGGTGTATATAATTCACCCCTCCACTTT.

CDR3 sequence: CASSLGGQGNTEAFF. CDR3 nucleotides: TGTGCCAGCAGCTTAGGGGGACAGGGGAACACTGAAGCTTTCTTT. This chain joins TRBV7-9 and TRBJ1-1; 9 nucleotides line up with TRBD1. Trimming at V came to 1 base and at J to 1 base, leaving 1 base not matched to a gene. Germline V gives CDR1 SEHNR, CDR2 FQNEAQ (reference sequence). The CDR3 covers 15 residues. Variable domain in full (rest from reference TRBV7-9 and TRBJ1-1): DTGVSQNPRHKITKRGQNVTFRCDPISEHNRLYWYRQTLGQGPEFLTYFQNEAQLEKSRLLSDRFSAERPKGSFSTLEIQRTEQGDSAMYLCASSLGGQGNTEAFFGQGTRLTVV.

This clone was picked up a small number of times. The chain is built from TRBV18 and TRBJ1-5; weak D call: TRBD1 (5 bases). Germline loops: CDR1 KGHSH, CDR2 LQKENI. The CDR3 is 15 residues long. V lost 4 bases to trimming and J lost 5 bases, with 15 bases between them. CDR3 in amino acids: CASSRTVGGDQPQHF. CDR3 coding DNA: TGTGCCAGCTCACGAACCGTGGGGGGGGATCAGCCCCAGCATTTT.

In its sample, this clone was seen a few times. The genes are TRBV7-9 and TRBJ1-2, with a weak D call TRBD1 (6 bases). V was shortened by 3 bases and J by 2 bases, with 7 bases between the two germline ends. CDR3 length: 13 amino acids. The germline V gene has CDR1 SEHNR and CDR2 FQNEAQ (reference sequence). CDR3: CASSFGQNYGYTF. The CDR3 nucleotides are TGTGCCAGCAGCTTTGGACAGAACTATGGCTACACCTTC.

CDR3 region: CATSRDGGTGIYEQYF. CDR3 bases: TGTGCCACCAGCAGAGATGGTGGGACAGGGATCTACGAGCAGTACTTC. The V call is TRBV15, the J call TRBJ2-7; TRBD1 agrees at 9 bases. V shed 0 bases and J 3 bases; nucleotides not matched to a gene: 6. The germline V gene has CDR1 LNHNV and CDR2 YYDKDF (reference sequence). The CDR3 length is 16 residues.

This clone has more than one count but fewer than ten. The chain carries TRBV5-8 and TRBJ2-6, with 8 bases identical to TRBD1. This CDR3 comprises 17 residues. V shed 4 bases, J shed 0 bases, and the junction held 6 bases outside the gene matches. Per the germline V gene, CDR1 is SGHTS and CDR2 is YDEGEE. CDR3 region: CASSRTGTYSGANVLTF. The CDR3 DNA sequence: TGTGCCAGCAGCCGGACAGGGACGTACTCTGGGGCCAACGTCCTGACTTTC.

The chain recombines TRBV6-1 with TRBJ1-2; no clear D. Trimming shortened V by 6 bases and J by 6 bases, and 11 bases separated the two germline ends. The CDR3 is made up of 12 amino acids. The V gene's germline CDR1 is MNHNS and CDR2 SASEGT. This CDR3 reads CASRLSRDGYTF. CDR3 sequence (DNA): TGTGCCAGCAGACTGTCAAGAGATGGCTACACCTTC.

Only a few counts were recorded for this clone. This rearrangement joins TRBV4-3 to TRBJ1-2; D is undetermined. Trimming cost V 1 base and J 6 bases, with 12 bases left between them. Germline CDR1 and CDR2: LGHNA and YSLEER. CDR3 length: 14 residues. The CDR3 nucleotides read TGCGCCAGCAGCCAAGCTCTTACTAGCCATGGCTACACCTTC. Residues: CASSQALTSHGYTF.

In its sample, this clone was seen a few times. Distinct nucleotide sequences in the sample also encode this CDR3. The chain employs TRBV20-1 and TRBJ1-1, with D possibly TRBD1 on 5 matching bases. The germline CDR1 and CDR2 sequences are DFQATT and SNEGSKA (reference sequence). This CDR3 is 11 amino acids long. The CDR3 DNA reads TGCAGCGCGGGGCCGGGCACTGAAGCTTTCTTT. Translated, it gives CSAGPGTEAFF.